Each of the 15 T cell receptor beta chains below was sequenced from the same sample in a study of STAT5B mutations in CD4+ large granular lymphocyte leukemia (dated by TCRdb to 2021 to 2024). Library construction relied on the immunoSEQ multiplex PCR assay. This immuneACCESS table, as held by TCRdb, lists in-frame sequences with V and J called but not all clones. Of the missing ones, under half trace to an unresolved V gene in checked studies; the others have no known cause. Counted in this sample were approximately 20,000 clones; 70% to 85% of them appeared once. 13% of the sample lies in the top ten. The material sequenced was CD4+ T cells from blood buffy coats. Source of these receptors: a human donor in good health.

The chain employs TRBV27 and TRBJ2-7; D tentatively fits TRBD1 or TRBD2 (5 bases each). V was trimmed by 1 base and J by 7 bases, leaving 17 bases between them. The CDR3 runs 15 residues. Germline values: CDR1 MNHEY, CDR2 SMNVEV (reference sequence). CDR3 amino acids: CASSLLGELSTEQYF. The CDR3 DNA follows: TGTGCCAGCAGTTTATTGGGGGAGCTCTCTACGGAGCAGTACTTC.

The rearrangement joins TRBV2 to TRBJ1-4; maybe TRBD1 (6 bases). The germline V and J ends were trimmed by 4 bases and 5 bases, with 17 bases remaining between them. The V gene's germline CDR1 is SNHLY and CDR2 FYNNEI. The CDR3 runs to 16 residues. In nucleotides, the CDR3 is TGTGCCAGCAGTGGTAGTCGGGGGCGTAGGAATGAAAAACTGTTTTTT. Protein product: CASSGSRGRRNEKLFF.

V gene TRBV5-4 combines with J gene TRBJ2-3; 10 bases line up with TRBD2. Germline V CDR1 and CDR2: SGHNT, YYREEE (reference sequence). The CDR3 runs to 15 residues. J was trimmed by 6 bases and V by 4 bases; bases with no gene match: 8. The CDR3 spells CASSPPLAGPDTQYF. The CDR3, as DNA: TGTGCCAGCAGCCCCCCACTAGCGGGACCCGATACGCAGTATTTT.

This chain links TRBV6-6 with TRBJ2-1; the D gene is possibly TRBD2 (5 bases). CDR3 length: 16 residues. Germline V gene lookup returns CDR1 MNHNY and CDR2 SVGAGI (reference sequence). The V and J ends lost 5 bases and 6 bases respectively, with 20 bases between them. The CDR3 here is CASSGDYSGATNEQFF. The CDR3 region has the DNA TGTGCCAGCAGTGGCGACTACAGCGGAGCGACCAATGAGCAGTTCTTC.

This clone was observed a few times. The rearrangement links TRBV28 to TRBJ1-5, with D hard to call. V was trimmed by 3 bases and J by 8 bases, leaving 17 bases between them. The CDR3 runs to 15 residues. Germline lookup yields CDR1 MDHEN and CDR2 SYDVKM. The CDR3 sequence is CASSFNLRPVEPQHF. CDR3 DNA: TGTGCCAGCAGTTTCAATCTACGACCGGTGGAGCCCCAGCATTTT.

The table lists this clone with a count of one. V is TRBV27 and J is TRBJ2-1; 9 nucleotides line up with TRBD2. In germline, CDR1 is MNHEY, CDR2 SMNVEV (reference sequence). V shed 0 bases, J shed 9 bases, and the junction held 6 bases outside the gene matches. The CDR3 runs 15 residues. The CDR3 loop is CASSLSLAGLGEQFF. The CDR3, as DNA: TGTGCCAGCAGTTTATCTCTAGCGGGATTGGGTGAGCAGTTCTTC.

This clone was found a few times. V and J are TRBV19 and TRBJ1-1, with TRBD1 matching 7 bases. Per germline, CDR1 LNHDA and CDR2 SQIVND (reference sequence). Germline trimming cut 5 bases from V and 0 bases from J; bases unmatched to any gene: 3. The CDR3 extends over 14 amino acids. The CDR3 loop is CASSLQGLNTEAFF. Here the CDR3 DNA reads TGTGCCAGTAGTTTACAGGGGTTGAACACTGAAGCTTTCTTT.

The V and J genes are TRBV6-5 and TRBJ1-2; D is ambiguous. The length of the CDR3 is 12 residues. Germline CDR1 MNHEY, CDR2 SVGAGI. Between the trimmed V and J ends, which lost 2 bases and 8 bases, there was a span of 9 bases. The CDR3 loop reads CASSYPTGGYTF. The CDR3 DNA sequence: TGTGCCAGCAGTTACCCCACGGGAGGCTACACCTTC.

V and J are TRBV19 and TRBJ1-2, with D tentatively TRBD1 (5 bases). V lost 4 bases and J 1 base, leaving 13 bases between the germline ends. CDR1 and CDR2 (germline): LNHDA, SQIVND (reference sequence). The CDR3 has 15 amino acids. CDR3 sequence (DNA): TGTGCCAGTAGTACGGCCGGGACTGGTAACTATGGCTACACCTTC. Translation: CASSTAGTGNYGYTF.

The chain recombines TRBV30 with TRBJ2-2, with unresolved D. V shed 0 bases and J shed 0 bases, with 11 bases lying between them. The CDR3 runs 16 residues. From germline, CDR1 is GTSNPN and CDR2 SVGIG (reference sequence). CDR3 sequence reads: CAWSVLYSANTGELFF. For the CDR3, the DNA is TGTGCCTGGAGTGTACTGTACTCCGCGAACACCGGGGAGCTGTTTTTT.

In this sample, this clone turned up a few times. The chain links TRBV19 to TRBJ1-5; unclear D gene. The CDR3 is 15 residues long. The ends were cut back, 6 bases at V and 1 base at J, with 13 bases in the middle. Per the germline V gene, CDR1 is LNHDA and CDR2 is SQIVND (reference sequence). The CDR3 DNA reads as TGTGCCAGTAGACGCGGAGGCGGGAGCAATCAGCCCCAGCATTTT. Amino acids: CASRRGGGSNQPQHF.

This sequence joins TRBV5-1 and TRBJ2-2, with 9 bases aligning to TRBD1. From germline, CDR1 is SGHRS and CDR2 YFSETQ. V lost 4 bases and J lost 5; bases outside the gene matches: 9. The CDR3 has 16 residues. The CDR3 is CASSPGQGRSTGELFF. The CDR3 DNA is TGCGCCAGCAGCCCCGGACAGGGGAGGAGTACCGGGGAGCTGTTTTTT.

The CDR3 loop reads CASSSGSLNEYEQYF. Here the CDR3 DNA reads TGTGCCAGCAGTTCCGGGTCCCTGAACGAATACGAGCAGTACTTC. The chain carries TRBV6-5 and TRBJ2-7, with D unclear. There are 15 residues in the CDR3. Trimming stripped 4 bases from V and 4 bases from J, with 17 bases between. Germline-derived CDR1 and CDR2 are MNHEY and SVGAGI.

This chain connects TRBV18 to TRBJ2-1; 12 bases map to TRBD2. This CDR3 has 16 amino acids. CDR1 KGHSH and CDR2 LQKENI come from the germline V gene. The V gene end was trimmed by 6 bases and the J gene end by 4 bases; junction bases not matched to a gene: 7. CDR3: CASSVGTSGPYNEQFF. CDR3 nucleotides: TGTGCCAGCTCGGTGGGGACTAGCGGGCCATACAATGAGCAGTTCTTC.

V and J are TRBV6-5 and TRBJ1-2; 7 nucleotides line up with TRBD1. Germline-derived CDR1 and CDR2 are MNHEY and SVGAGI. V was pared by 5 bases and J by 12 bases, with 15 bases of the junction left unmatched. The CDR3 runs 14 residues. The CDR3 loop reads CASSKMDRTQGNTF. The DNA for the CDR3 is TGTGCCAGCAGTAAAATGGACAGGACCCAAGGAAACACCTTC.